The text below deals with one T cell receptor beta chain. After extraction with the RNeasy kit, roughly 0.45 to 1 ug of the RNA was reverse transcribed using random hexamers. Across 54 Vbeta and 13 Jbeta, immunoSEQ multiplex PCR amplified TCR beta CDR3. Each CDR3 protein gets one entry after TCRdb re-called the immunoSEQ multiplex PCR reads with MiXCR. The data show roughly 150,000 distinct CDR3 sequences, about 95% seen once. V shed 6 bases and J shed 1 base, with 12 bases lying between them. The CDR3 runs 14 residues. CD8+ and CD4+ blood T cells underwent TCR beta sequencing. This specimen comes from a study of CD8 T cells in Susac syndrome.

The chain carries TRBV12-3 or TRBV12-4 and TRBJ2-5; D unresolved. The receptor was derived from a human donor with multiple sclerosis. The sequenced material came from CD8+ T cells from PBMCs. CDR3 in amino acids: CASSPVPGQETQYF. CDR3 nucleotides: TGTGCCAGCAGCCCCGTCCCCGGCCAAGAGACCCAGTACTTC.